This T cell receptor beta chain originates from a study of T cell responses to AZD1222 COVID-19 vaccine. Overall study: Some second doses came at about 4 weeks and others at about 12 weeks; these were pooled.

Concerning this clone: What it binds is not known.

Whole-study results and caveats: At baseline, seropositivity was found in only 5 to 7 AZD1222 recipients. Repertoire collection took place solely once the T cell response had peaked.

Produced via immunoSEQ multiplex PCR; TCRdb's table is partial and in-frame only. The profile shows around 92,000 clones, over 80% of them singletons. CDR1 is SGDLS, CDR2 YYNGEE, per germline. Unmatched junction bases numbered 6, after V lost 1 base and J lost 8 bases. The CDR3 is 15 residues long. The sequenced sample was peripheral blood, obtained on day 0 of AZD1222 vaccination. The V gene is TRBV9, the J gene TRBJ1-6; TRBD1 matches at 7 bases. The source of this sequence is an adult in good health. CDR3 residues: CASSVYRGTDSPLHF. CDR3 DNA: TGTGCCAGCAGCGTATACAGGGGCACGGATTCACCCCTCCACTTT.